This T cell receptor (beta chain) derives from a study of T cells in Graves' hyperthyroidism and ophthalmopathy. Study as a whole: Blood from the periphery was taken at initial diagnosis, before any treatment.

Clinicians diagnosed patients from clinical symptoms, serum thyroxine and TRAb, thyroid ultrasound and orbital computed tomography. The germline V gene has CDR1 DFQATT and CDR2 SNEGSKA (reference sequence). There are 18 residues in the CDR3. With V trimmed by 1 base and J by 4 bases, 14 bases remained unmatched. It was RNA transcripts that yielded the amplified TCR beta CDR3 regions. First-round RT-PCR targeting the TCR CDR3 was performed with the HTBI primer set. Each CDR3 protein gets one entry after TCRdb re-called the multiplex PCR reads with MiXCR. The sample includes over 450,000 distinct CDR3 sequences, around 14% of them seen just once. This clonotype was observed many times.

The chain joins TRBV20-1 to TRBJ2-2; 8 nucleotides align to TRBD2. Material for sequencing was blood. This TCR was sampled from a woman between 18 and 29 years old with Graves' hyperthyroidism. The DNA of the CDR3 is TGCAGTGCTAGAGCCCGTCCCCGGCGGGAGGTGGGCACCGGGGAGCTGTTTTTT. Encoded protein: CSARARPRREVGTGELFF.